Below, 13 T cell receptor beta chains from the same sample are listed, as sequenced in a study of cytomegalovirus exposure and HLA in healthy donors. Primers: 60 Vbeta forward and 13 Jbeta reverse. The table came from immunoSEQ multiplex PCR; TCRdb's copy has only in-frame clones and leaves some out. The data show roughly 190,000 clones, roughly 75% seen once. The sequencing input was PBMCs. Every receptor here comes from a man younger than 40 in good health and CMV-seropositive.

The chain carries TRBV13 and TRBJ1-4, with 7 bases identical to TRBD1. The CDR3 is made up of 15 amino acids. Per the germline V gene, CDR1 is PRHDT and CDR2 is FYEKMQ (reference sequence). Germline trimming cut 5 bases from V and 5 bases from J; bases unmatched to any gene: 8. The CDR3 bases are TGTGCCAGCAGCACCACCGGGACAGAGAATGAAAAACTGTTTTTT. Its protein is CASSTTGTENEKLFF.

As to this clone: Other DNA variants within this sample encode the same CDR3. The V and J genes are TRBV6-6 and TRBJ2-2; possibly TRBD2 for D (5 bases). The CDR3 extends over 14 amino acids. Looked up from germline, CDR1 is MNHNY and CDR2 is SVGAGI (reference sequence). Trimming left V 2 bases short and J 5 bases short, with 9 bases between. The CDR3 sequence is CASSYEGTTGELFF. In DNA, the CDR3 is TGTGCCAGCAGTTACGAGGGAACTACCGGGGAGCTGTTTTTT.

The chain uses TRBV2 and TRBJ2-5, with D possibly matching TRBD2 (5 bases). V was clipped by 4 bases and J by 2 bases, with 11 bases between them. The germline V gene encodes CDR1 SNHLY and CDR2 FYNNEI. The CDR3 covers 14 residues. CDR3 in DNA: TGTGCCAGCAGTGGAGGAGGCGGGCAAGAGACCCAGTACTTC. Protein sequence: CASSGGGGQETQYF.

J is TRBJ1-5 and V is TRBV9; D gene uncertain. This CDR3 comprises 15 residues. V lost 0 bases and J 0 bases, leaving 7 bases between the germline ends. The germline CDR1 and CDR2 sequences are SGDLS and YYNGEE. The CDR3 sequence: CASSVGAYSNQPQHF. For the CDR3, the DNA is TGTGCCAGCAGCGTAGGGGCCTATAGCAATCAGCCCCAGCATTTT.

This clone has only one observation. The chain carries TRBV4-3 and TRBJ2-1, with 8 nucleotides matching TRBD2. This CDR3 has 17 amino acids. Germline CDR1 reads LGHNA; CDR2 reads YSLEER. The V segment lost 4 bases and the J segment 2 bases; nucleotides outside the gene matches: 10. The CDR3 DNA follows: TGCGCCAGCAGCCCTACTTCAAGCGGGGGAACCTACAATGAGCAGTTCTTC. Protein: CASSPTSSGGTYNEQFF.

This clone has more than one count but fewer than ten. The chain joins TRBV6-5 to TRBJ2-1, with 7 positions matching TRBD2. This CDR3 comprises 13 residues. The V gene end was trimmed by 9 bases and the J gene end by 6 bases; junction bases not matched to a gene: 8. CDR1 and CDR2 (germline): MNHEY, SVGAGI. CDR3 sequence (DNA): TGTGCCAGTAGCGGGTGGGGGGGCAATGAGCAGTTCTTC. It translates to CASSGWGGNEQFF.

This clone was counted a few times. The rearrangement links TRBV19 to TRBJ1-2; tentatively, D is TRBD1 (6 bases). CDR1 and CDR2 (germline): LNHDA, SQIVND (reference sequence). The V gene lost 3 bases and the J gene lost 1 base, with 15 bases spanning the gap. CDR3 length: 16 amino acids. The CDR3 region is CASSIPPGQINYGYTF. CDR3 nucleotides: TGTGCCAGTAGTATCCCACCGGGACAAATTAACTATGGCTACACCTTC.

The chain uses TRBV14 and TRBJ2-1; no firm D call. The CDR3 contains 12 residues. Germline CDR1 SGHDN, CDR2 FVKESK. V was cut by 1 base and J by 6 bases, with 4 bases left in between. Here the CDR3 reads CASSQAFNEQFF. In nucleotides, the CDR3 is TGTGCCAGCAGCCAAGCGTTCAATGAGCAGTTCTTC.

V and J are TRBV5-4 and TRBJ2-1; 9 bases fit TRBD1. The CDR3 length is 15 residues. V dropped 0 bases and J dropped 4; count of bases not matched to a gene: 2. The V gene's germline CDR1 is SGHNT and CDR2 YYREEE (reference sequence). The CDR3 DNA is TGTGCCAGCAGCTTGGACAGGGGGCTTTACAATGAGCAGTTCTTC. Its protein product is CASSLDRGLYNEQFF.

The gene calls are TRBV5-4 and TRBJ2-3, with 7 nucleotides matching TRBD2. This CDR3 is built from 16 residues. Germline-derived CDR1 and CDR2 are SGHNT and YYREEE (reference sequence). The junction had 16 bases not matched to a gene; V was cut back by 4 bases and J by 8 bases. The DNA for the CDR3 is TGTGCCAGCAGCCGAAGGGACTACAAATACTCGGGTACGCAGTATTTT. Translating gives CASSRRDYKYSGTQYF. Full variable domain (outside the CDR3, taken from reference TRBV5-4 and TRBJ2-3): ETGVTQSPTHLIKTRGQQVTLRCSSQSGHNTVSWYQQALGQGPQFIFQYYREEENGRGNFPPRFSGLQFPNYSSELNVNALELDDSALYLCASSRRDYKYSGTQYFGPGTRLTVL.

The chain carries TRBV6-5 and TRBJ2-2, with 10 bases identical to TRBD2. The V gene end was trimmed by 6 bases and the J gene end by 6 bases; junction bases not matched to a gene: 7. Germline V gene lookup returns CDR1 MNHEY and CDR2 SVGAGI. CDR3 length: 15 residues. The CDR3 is CASRLAGTTPGELFF. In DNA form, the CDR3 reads TGTGCCAGCAGACTAGCGGGAACCACCCCCGGGGAGCTGTTTTTT.

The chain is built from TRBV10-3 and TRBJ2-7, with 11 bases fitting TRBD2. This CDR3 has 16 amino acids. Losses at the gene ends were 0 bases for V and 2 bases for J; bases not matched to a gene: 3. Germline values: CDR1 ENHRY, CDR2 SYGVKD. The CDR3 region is CAISESPGLAAYEQYF. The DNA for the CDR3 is TGTGCCATCAGTGAGTCCCCGGGACTAGCGGCCTACGAGCAGTACTTC.

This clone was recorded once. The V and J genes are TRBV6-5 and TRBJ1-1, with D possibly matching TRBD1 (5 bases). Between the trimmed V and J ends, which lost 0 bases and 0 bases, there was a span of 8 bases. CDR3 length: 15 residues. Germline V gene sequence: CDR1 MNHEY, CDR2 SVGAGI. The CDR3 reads CASSYSRQMNTEAFF. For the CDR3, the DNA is TGTGCCAGCAGTTACTCGAGACAGATGAACACTGAAGCTTTCTTT.